This TCR beta chain was sequenced during a study of regulatory T cells in long-lasting Graves disease. The CDR3 totals 12 residues. Trimming stripped 10 bases from V and 6 bases from J, with 12 bases between. Germline V lookup: CDR1 MNHEY, CDR2 SVGEGT. Building the TCR beta libraries relied on iRepertoire HTBI primers, and CDR3 regions underwent Arm-PCR. TCRdb re-called the multiplex PCR reads with MiXCR, one entry per CDR3 protein. Here the sample spans a few hundred thousand distinct CDR3 sequences, under 20% being singletons. Time point noted: newly diagnosed GD, antithyroid drugs for less than 3 months. The authors made the TCR library using RNA they extracted from PBMCs. Peripheral blood, approximately 9 milliliters per patient, was collected in EDTA tubes. This sample also belongs to another study, concerning T cells in Graves' hyperthyroidism and ophthalmopathy. This second study notes: HTBI primers drove first-round RT-PCR of the TCR CDR3. Most thyroid clonotypes that were expanded above 0.001 also turned up in blood.

The chain has TRBV6-2 or TRBV6-3 and TRBJ2-2; D call uncertain. The source material was peripheral blood mononuclear cells (PBMCs), sampled at new diagnosis, from a patient treated with antithyroid drugs. This sequence was found in a woman aged 18-29 years with Graves disease. The CDR3 is CATRQGSGELFF. CDR3 in DNA: TGTGCCACCCGGCAAGGGTCCGGGGAGCTGTTTTTT.